There are a few counts of the clone carrying this T cell receptor beta chain. Antigen: not known. This entry comes from a study of vaccination and CD4 T cells after COVID-19. At the level of the study: A median of 72 days (range 14 to 241) separated dose two from the taking of post-vaccine samples.

The V end was cut by 3 bases, the J end by 5 bases, with 16 bases between. Per the germline V gene, CDR1 is KGHSH and CDR2 is LQKENI. There are 15 residues in the CDR3. Sequencing of DNA taken from cultured CD4+ T cells relied on the Oncomine TCR Beta short-read assay. Genomic DNA was extracted from cultured CD4+ T cells. Using its own MiXCR run on the PCR reads, TCRdb lists one record per CDR3 protein. This table holds about 4,100 distinct CDR3 sequences, about 20% found once. Study conclusions and caveats: In convalescent patients, a median about 87% of reactive clones appeared only post-vaccination.

Noted treatment: 10-day PBMC culture with coronavirus spike peptide pools or control peptides (ViraFEST assay). The chain employs TRBV18 and TRBJ1-2; unclear D gene. Material: CD4+ T cells from blood, cultured in vitro. This TCR came from a human donor who had recovered from COVID-19. CDR3 bases: TGTGCCAGCTCACCCGAACCGGACGGATCTTATGGCTACACCTTC. Translated: CASSPEPDGSYGYTF. Complete variable domain (other parts from reference TRBV18 and TRBJ1-2): NAGVMQNPRHLVRRRGQEARLRCSPMKGHSHVYWYRQLPEEGLKFMVYLQKENIIDESGMPKERFSAEFPKEGPSILRIQQVVRGDSAAYFCASSPEPDGSYGYTFGSGTRLTVV.